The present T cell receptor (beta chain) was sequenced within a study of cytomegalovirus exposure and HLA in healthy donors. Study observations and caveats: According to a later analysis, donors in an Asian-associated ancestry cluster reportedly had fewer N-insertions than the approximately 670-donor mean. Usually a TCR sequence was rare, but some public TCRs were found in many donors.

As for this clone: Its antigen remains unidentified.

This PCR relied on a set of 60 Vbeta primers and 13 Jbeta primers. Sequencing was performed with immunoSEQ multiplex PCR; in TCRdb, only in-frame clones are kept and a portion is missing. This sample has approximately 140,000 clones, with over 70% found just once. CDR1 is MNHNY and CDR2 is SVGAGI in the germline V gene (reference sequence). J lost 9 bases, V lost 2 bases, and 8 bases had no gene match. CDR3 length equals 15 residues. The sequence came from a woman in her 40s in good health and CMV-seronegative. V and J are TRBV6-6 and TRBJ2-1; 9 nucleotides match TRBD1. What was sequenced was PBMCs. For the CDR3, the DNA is TGTGCCAGCAGTTACCAGGACAGGGGCATTACTGAGCAGTTCTTC. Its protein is CASSYQDRGITEQFF.